Listed here is a single T cell receptor (beta chain). Its antigen is still unknown. The sample comes from a study of regulatory T cells in long-lasting Graves disease. General observations from the study: Repertoires from persistent disease leaned toward TRBV28, TRBJ1-2 and TRBJ2-5.

Per the germline V gene, CDR1 is SGHDN and CDR2 is FVKESK. This CDR3 has 15 residues. V lost 1 base to trimming and J lost 4 bases, with 11 bases between them. Both iRepertoire HTBI primers and Arm-PCR of CDR3 regions were used to build the TCR beta libraries. TCRdb re-called the multiplex PCR reads through MiXCR, storing one row per CDR3 protein. The data show roughly 510,000 distinct CDR3 sequences, with roughly a sixth seen just once and around 12% held by the top ten. Time point in this sample: newly diagnosed GD, antithyroid drugs for less than 3 months. Making the TCR library involved RNA that had been extracted from PBMCs. The sample also formed part of further work on T cells in Graves' hyperthyroidism and ophthalmopathy. That source adds: Recently diagnosed hyperthyroidism of less than 2 months' duration affected patients aged 18 to 65.

This chain connects TRBV14 to TRBJ2-1; tentative D call: TRBD1 (6 bases). The sequence was obtained from a young man with Graves disease. This specimen was peripheral blood mononuclear cells (PBMCs), taken at new diagnosis, from a patient treated with antithyroid drugs. The CDR3 protein is CASSQAWGLYNEQFF. CDR3 nucleotides: TGTGCCAGCAGCCAAGCGTGGGGGCTTTACAATGAGCAGTTCTTC.